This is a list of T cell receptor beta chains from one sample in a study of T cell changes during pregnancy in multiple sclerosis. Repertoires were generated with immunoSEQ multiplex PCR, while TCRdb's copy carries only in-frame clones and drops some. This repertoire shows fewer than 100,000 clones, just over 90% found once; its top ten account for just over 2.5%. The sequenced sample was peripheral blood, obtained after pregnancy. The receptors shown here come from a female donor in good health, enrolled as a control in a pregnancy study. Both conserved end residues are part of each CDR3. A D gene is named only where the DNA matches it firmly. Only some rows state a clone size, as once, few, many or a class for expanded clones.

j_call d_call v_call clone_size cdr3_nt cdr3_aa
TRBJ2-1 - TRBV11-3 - TGTGCCAGCAGCCAACGGGACTGGGGGGTCAATGAGCAGTTCTTC CASSQRDWGVNEQFF
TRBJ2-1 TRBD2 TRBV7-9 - TGTGCCAGCAGCTTAGTCAGCGGGAGGGATAATGAGCAGTTCTTC CASSLVSGRDNEQFF
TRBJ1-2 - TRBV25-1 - TGTGCCAGCAGTGAAGGGAGGGCCTATGGCTACACCTTC CASSEGRAYGYTF
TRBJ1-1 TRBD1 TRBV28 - TGTGCCAGCAGTGGGACAGGGGGCGACCAAGAAGCTTTCTTT CASSGTGGDQEAFF
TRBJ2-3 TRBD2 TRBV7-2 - TGTGCCAGCAGCTTAGGGACTAGCGGACAAGGGGGCACAGATACGCAGTATTTT CASSLGTSGQGGTDTQYF
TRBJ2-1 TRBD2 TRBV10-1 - TGCGCCAGCAGTGAGGTATCTAGCGGGGATGTTAGCTCCTACAATGAGCAGTTCTTC CASSEVSSGDVSSYNEQFF
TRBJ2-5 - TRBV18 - TGTGCCAGCTCACAACTCCAACAAGGGGGGACCCAGTACTTC CASSQLQQGGTQYF
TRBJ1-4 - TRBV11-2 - TGTGCCACCCATCGGCAGGTTAATGAAAAACTGTTTTTT CATHRQVNEKLFF
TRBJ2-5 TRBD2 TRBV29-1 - TGCAGCGCCCTGGGGACTATAGCCTTAGAGACCCAGTACTTC CSALGTIALETQYF
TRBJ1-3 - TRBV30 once TGTGCCTGGAGTGTTTCGGTTTCTGGAAACACCATATATTTT CAWSVSVSGNTIYF
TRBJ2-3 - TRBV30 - TGTGCCATCGGGTCGGCAAACACAGATACGCAGTATTTT CAIGSANTDTQYF
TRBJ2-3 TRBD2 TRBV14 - TGTGCCAGCAGCCAAGATTCCACGGGAGGAGGAACAGATACGCAGTATTTT CASSQDSTGGGTDTQYF
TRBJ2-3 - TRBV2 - TGTGCCAGCAGTGAATATCAGCGGGCCTCAGATACGCAGTATTTT CASSEYQRASDTQYF
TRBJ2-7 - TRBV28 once TGTGCCAGCAGTCACCCTTCCCAGGGCAGCTCCTACGAGCAGTACTTC CASSHPSQGSSYEQYF
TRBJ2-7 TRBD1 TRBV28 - TGTGCCAGCACCCTCCGGGACAGCAACACCTACGAGCAGTACTTC CASTLRDSNTYEQYF
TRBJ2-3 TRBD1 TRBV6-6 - TGTGCCAGCAGGGACAGGGGTACAGATACGCAGTATTTT CASRDRGTDTQYF
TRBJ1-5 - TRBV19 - TGTGCCAGTATCGATACAGGGAGAGGTCAGCCCCAGCATTTT CASIDTGRGQPQHF
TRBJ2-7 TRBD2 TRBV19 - TGTGCCAGTAGTACGAGACTAGCGGAGAAATCCTACGAGCAGTACTTC CASSTRLAEKSYEQYF
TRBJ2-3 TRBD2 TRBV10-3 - TGTGCCATCAGTGAACGAACGGGACTAGCCCCAGATACGCAGTATTTT CAISERTGLAPDTQYF
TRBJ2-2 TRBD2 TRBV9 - TGTGCCAGCAGCTCAACTAGCGGGAGGGCGGGGGAGCTGTTTTTT CASSSTSGRAGELFF
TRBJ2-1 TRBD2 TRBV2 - TGTGCCAGCAGTGAAAGTGAAGCGGGGGGATCCAATGAGCAGTTCTTC CASSESEAGGSNEQFF
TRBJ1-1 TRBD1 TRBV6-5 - TGTGCCAGCAGTTACTCGATTGGGACAGGGGTCACTGAAGCTTTCTTT CASSYSIGTGVTEAFF
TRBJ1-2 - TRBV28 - TGTGCCAGCAGTTTTAGTGTGTTAAGTGGCTACACCTTC CASSFSVLSGYTF
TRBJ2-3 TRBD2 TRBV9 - TGTGCCAGCAGCGCGCGCGGGGGGGAGGGGACAGATACGCAGTATTTT CASSARGGEGTDTQYF